A selection of T cell receptor beta chains follows, all from one sample in a study of T cell repertoires in cytomegalovirus infection. TCRdb reanalysed the reads using MiXCR and keeps one entry per CDR3 protein. The data show roughly 200,000 distinct CDR3 sequences, nearly 9.5% seen once. Specimen: PBMCs. The source of these receptors is a human donor in good health (CMV status not recorded). Some clones in this sample may be carry-over from other donors' samples. CDR3s include the opening cysteine and the closing phenylalanine or tryptophan. The order of the fields is J gene, clone size, V gene, D gene, CDR3 protein, CDR3 DNA. The D gene is left open where the match is weak. Size is omitted from some rows. Given values are once, few, many or a class for expanded clones.

j_call: TRBJ2-5
clone_size: few
v_call: TRBV7-4
d_call: .
cdr3_aa: CASSFGLGQQETQYF
cdr3_nt: TGTGCCAGCAGCTTCGGTTTAGGACAGCAAGAGACCCAGTACTTC

j_call: TRBJ1-2
clone_size: many
v_call: TRBV28
d_call: TRBD1
cdr3_aa: CASSLTGQGAWGYTF
cdr3_nt: TGTGCCAGCAGTTTAACGGGACAGGGGGCCTGGGGCTACACCTTC

j_call: TRBJ2-1
clone_size: many
v_call: TRBV11-2
d_call: .
cdr3_aa: CASSYRDWQFF
cdr3_nt: TGTGCCAGCAGCTATCGGGATTGGCAGTTCTTC

j_call: TRBJ2-1
clone_size: few
v_call: TRBV29-1
d_call: .
cdr3_aa: CSVRTHLRREDNEQFF
cdr3_nt: TGCAGCGTCCGCACCCACCTAAGAAGGGAAGACAATGAGCAGTTCTTC

j_call: TRBJ1-6
clone_size: few
v_call: TRBV25-1
d_call: .
cdr3_aa: CASSEFKGRNNSPLHF
cdr3_nt: TGTGCCAGCAGTGAATTTAAAGGTCGGAATAATTCACCCCTCCACTTT

j_call: TRBJ1-5
clone_size: many
v_call: TRBV28
d_call: .
cdr3_aa: CASSTQLPLEQPQHF
cdr3_nt: TGTGCCAGCAGTACACAGCTCCCTTTGGAACAGCCCCAGCATTTT

j_call: TRBJ1-2
clone_size: .
v_call: TRBV29-1
d_call: TRBD1
cdr3_aa: CSVSPGQGNGYTF
cdr3_nt: TGCAGCGTCTCCCCGGGACAGGGGAATGGCTACACCTTC

j_call: TRBJ2-1
clone_size: many
v_call: TRBV6-1
d_call: .
cdr3_aa: CASSDLRDSWYNEQFF
cdr3_nt: TGTGCCAGCAGTGACCTCCGGGACTCGTGGTACAATGAGCAGTTCTTC

j_call: TRBJ2-5
clone_size: many
v_call: TRBV24-1
d_call: .
cdr3_aa: CATMTPPEETQYF
cdr3_nt: TGTGCCACCATGACCCCACCTGAAGAGACCCAGTACTTC

j_call: TRBJ2-7
clone_size: .
v_call: TRBV20-1
d_call: .
cdr3_aa: CSAPGLTYEQYF
cdr3_nt: TGCAGTGCTCCGGGACTGACCTACGAGCAGTACTTC

j_call: TRBJ1-1
clone_size: .
v_call: TRBV6-2/TRBV6-3
d_call: .
cdr3_aa: CASSSLSRGGTEAFF
cdr3_nt: TGTGCCAGCAGTTCCCTCTCCCGGGGCGGCACTGAAGCTTTCTTT

j_call: TRBJ2-4
clone_size: few
v_call: TRBV5-4
d_call: TRBD2
cdr3_aa: CASSLRLAGPNIQYF
cdr3_nt: TGTGCCAGCAGCTTGCGACTAGCGGGGCCAAACATTCAGTACTTC

j_call: TRBJ2-7
clone_size: few
v_call: TRBV7-9
d_call: .
cdr3_aa: CASSWSGAVSYEQYF
cdr3_nt: TGTGCCAGCAGCTGGTCAGGGGCTGTCTCCTACGAGCAGTACTTC

j_call: TRBJ2-1
clone_size: few
v_call: TRBV12-3/TRBV12-4
d_call: TRBD1
cdr3_aa: CASSSRTGVVYEQFF
cdr3_nt: TGTGCCAGCAGTTCGAGGACAGGGGTCGTCTATGAGCAGTTCTTC

j_call: TRBJ2-3
clone_size: few
v_call: TRBV20-1
d_call: .
cdr3_aa: CSASGRGAVTDTQYF
cdr3_nt: TGCAGTGCTAGTGGACGGGGGGCCGTCACAGATACGCAGTATTTT

j_call: TRBJ2-2
clone_size: .
v_call: TRBV7-2
d_call: TRBD2
cdr3_aa: CASSSTSGRNTGELFF
cdr3_nt: TGTGCCAGCAGCTCGACTAGCGGTAGAAACACCGGGGAGCTGTTTTTT

j_call: TRBJ2-1
clone_size: many
v_call: TRBV28
d_call: TRBD2
cdr3_aa: CASSLLAEITSYNEQFF
cdr3_nt: TGTGCCAGCAGTTTACTAGCGGAAATAACCTCCTACAATGAGCAGTTCTTC

j_call: TRBJ1-2
clone_size: many
v_call: TRBV4-3
d_call: .
cdr3_aa: CASSQDGTSTDGYTF
cdr3_nt: TGCGCCAGCAGCCAAGATGGGACCTCAACGGATGGCTACACCTTC

j_call: TRBJ2-1
clone_size: .
v_call: TRBV7-6
d_call: .
cdr3_aa: CASSPAAGAAALEQFF
cdr3_nt: TGTGCCAGCAGTCCGGCGGCGGGCGCGGCTGCTCTTGAGCAGTTCTTC

j_call: TRBJ1-5
clone_size: few
v_call: TRBV20-1
d_call: .
cdr3_aa: CSASWGMGVSNQPQHF
cdr3_nt: TGCAGTGCTAGTTGGGGAATGGGAGTGAGCAATCAGCCCCAGCATTTT

j_call: TRBJ2-5
clone_size: many
v_call: TRBV28
d_call: TRBD1
cdr3_aa: CASSTPGQGAFEETQYF
cdr3_nt: TGTGCCAGCAGCACCCCCGGACAGGGGGCATTTGAAGAGACCCAGTACTTC